The clone carrying this TCR beta chain was counted a single time. The antigen is unknown. The source of the sample is a study of cytomegalovirus exposure and HLA in healthy donors. Findings of the study overall: Clonal expansion, a later analysis showed, was greater in HLA-associated TCR beta chains than in equally common others.

Primers: 60 Vbeta forward and 13 Jbeta reverse. TCRdb keeps only in-frame clones here, not all; method: immunoSEQ multiplex PCR. This sample has 200,000 or so clones, with 70% to 90% found just once. The germline V gene encodes CDR1 SEHNR and CDR2 FQNEAQ (reference sequence). V lost 5 bases and J lost 0, with 14 bases in between. This CDR3 spans 17 amino acids. This clonotype originated in a woman between 18 and 29 years old in good health and CMV-seropositive. The chain joins TRBV7-9 to TRBJ1-6; D is uncertain. Sequenced material: PBMCs. The chain's CDR3 is CASSREGSSSYNSPLHF. CDR3 sequence (DNA): TGTGCCAGCAGCCGGGAGGGTAGTAGCTCCTATAATTCACCCCTCCACTTT.